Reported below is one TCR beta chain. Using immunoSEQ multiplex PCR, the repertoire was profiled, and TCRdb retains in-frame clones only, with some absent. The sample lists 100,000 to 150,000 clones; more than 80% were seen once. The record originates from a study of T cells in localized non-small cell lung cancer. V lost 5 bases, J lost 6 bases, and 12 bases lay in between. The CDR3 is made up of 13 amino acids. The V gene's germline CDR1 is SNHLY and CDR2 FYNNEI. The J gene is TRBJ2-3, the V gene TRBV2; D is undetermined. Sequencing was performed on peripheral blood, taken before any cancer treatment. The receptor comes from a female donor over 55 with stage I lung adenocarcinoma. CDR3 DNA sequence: TGTGCCAGCAGTCTCGGGTGGAATGATACGCAGTATTTT. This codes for CASSLGWNDTQYF. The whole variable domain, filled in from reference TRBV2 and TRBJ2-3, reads EPEVTQTPSHQVTQMGQEVILRCVPISNHLYFYWYRQILGQKVEFLVSFYNNEISEKSEIFDDQFSVERPDGSNFTLKIRSTKLEDSAMYFCASSLGWNDTQYFGPGTRLTVL.